This section outlines one T cell receptor beta chain sequence together with its context. Some clones are missing from TCRdb's copy, which holds only in-frame ones; the method was immunoSEQ multiplex PCR. The sample has about 76,000 clones, 94% seen once. These data originate in a study of technical replicates of blood from several donors. V gave up 6 bases and J gave up 1 base, with 10 bases separating them. There are 12 residues in the CDR3. The germline V gene has CDR1 SQVTM and CDR2 ANQGSEA. The chain is built from TRBV29-1 and TRBJ2-7, with a tentative D call TRBD1 (6 bases). The sequencing sample was made of T cells isolated from PBMCs. This clonotype was obtained from a human donor in good health. The CDR3: CSVRGTSYEQYF. The DNA of the CDR3 is TGCAGCGTCAGGGGAACTTCCTACGAGCAGTACTTC.